This is a list of T cell receptor beta chains from one sample in a study of T cell responses to AZD1222 COVID-19 vaccine. Repertoires were generated with immunoSEQ multiplex PCR, while TCRdb's copy carries only in-frame clones and drops some. The table includes roughly 100,000 clones, roughly 88% detected once. Sequenced material: peripheral blood, taken 28 days after the second AZD1222 dose. The receptors here all came from an adult who received the AZD1222 COVID-19 vaccine. CDR3s include the opening cysteine and the closing phenylalanine or tryptophan. Clone sizes are given selectively: once, few, many, or a class where the clone is expanded.

v_gene	abundance	j_gene	CDR3aa
TRBV11-1	NA	TRBJ1-3	CASSLVGTSGNTIYF
TRBV3-1/TRBV3-2	once	TRBJ1-1	CASSQVRGLDTEAFF
TRBV7-3	NA	TRBJ1-1	CASSSGNVGTEAFF
TRBV7-2	NA	TRBJ1-4	CASSRTGPKEKLFF
TRBV5-1	NA	TRBJ2-2	CASKSSGPNTGELFF
TRBV11-2	few	TRBJ2-4	CASSLRYSGVAKNIQYF
TRBV11-3	NA	TRBJ1-1	CASSLDGRGGGTEAFF
TRBV19	NA	TRBJ1-1	CASSLETANTEAFF
TRBV7-2	NA	TRBJ1-2	CASSLTGGDGYGYTF
TRBV18	NA	TRBJ2-1	CASSQTLSSYNEQFF
TRBV6-2/TRBV6-3	NA	TRBJ1-1	CASTPWGRGDNTEAFF
TRBV11-1	NA	TRBJ2-1	CASSLASRLAEQFF
TRBV29-1	NA	TRBJ1-2	CSVEGATNYGYTF
TRBV21-1	NA	TRBJ1-5	CASSTKRGDGRKPAGLGQPQHF
TRBV5-1	NA	TRBJ2-7	CASSLGWGTYEQYF
TRBV15	NA	TRBJ2-1	CATRGYRNEQFF
TRBV21-1	NA	TRBJ2-5	CASRIGQETQYF
TRBV13	many	TRBJ1-5	CASSLGSQPQHF
TRBV9	NA	TRBJ1-4	CASSVAVGVVEKLFF
TRBV4-3	NA	TRBJ2-7	CASSQAAPGDSTLYEQYF
TRBV15	once	TRBJ2-3	CATSIRLAGDTDTQYF
TRBV11-3	NA	TRBJ2-3	CASSLTGGISTDTQYF
TRBV29-1	once	TRBJ2-2	CSAGKGEGTNTGELFF
TRBV6-2/TRBV6-3	NA	TRBJ1-1	CASSSTGLNTEAFF
TRBV24-1	NA	TRBJ2-1	CATSDSQFGGGSYNEQFF
TRBV27	NA	TRBJ1-1	CASSNSGARVAFF
TRBV6-5	NA	TRBJ2-1	CAVHRGRGYYNEQFF
TRBV7-2	NA	TRBJ2-3	CASSLVPRSTDTQYF
TRBV21-1	NA	TRBJ1-2	CASGREARGYTF
TRBV10-3	once	TRBJ1-1	CAISESSRNTEAFF
TRBV6-5	NA	TRBJ1-5	CASIAQDRGNQPQHF
TRBV5-1	once	TRBJ1-6	CASQGDTNSPLHF
TRBV5-1	NA	TRBJ2-1	CASSLAGGGSSNEQFF
TRBV7-8	NA	TRBJ1-1	CASSRAGREAFF
TRBV14	NA	TRBJ1-1	CASSQNIYTEAFF
TRBV4-1	NA	TRBJ2-7	CASSQAWDSNEQYF
TRBV6-5	NA	TRBJ2-5	CASSYVGGGGAQYF
TRBV5-8	once	TRBJ1-6	CASSPDRGASPLHF
TRBV7-2	few	TRBJ2-7	CASSLGQASSYEQYF
TRBV6-2/TRBV6-3	NA	TRBJ1-5	CASSYRQYSNQPQHF
TRBV24-1	NA	TRBJ2-1	CATSVSGGGNEQFF